These 14 T cell receptor beta chains came from one sample sequenced in a study of blood T cell repertoires in COVID-19. Using immunoSEQ multiplex PCR, the repertoire was profiled, and TCRdb retains in-frame clones only, with some absent. The sample contains fewer than 150,000 clones, about four fifths of which appear only once. The source material was peripheral blood. Receptors originate from a woman of 80 years or more in a cohort sampled during active or convalescent COVID-19.

The chain joins TRBV6-1 to TRBJ2-2; D is unclear. CDR3 length: 14 amino acids. Germline V gene sequence: CDR1 MNHNS, CDR2 SASEGT. V dropped 1 base and J dropped 3 bases, with 6 bases sitting between them. The CDR3: CASSEGRYTGELFF. The DNA of the CDR3 is TGTGCCAGCAGTGAAGGCAGGTACACCGGGGAGCTGTTTTTT.

This clone showed up just once. The rearrangement links TRBV7-8 to TRBJ1-6; D not certain. The CDR3 is 15 residues long. V was pared by 4 bases and J by 7 bases, with 14 bases between. From germline, CDR1 is SGHVS and CDR2 FQNEAQ. The CDR3: CASSSRGVGNSPLHF. DNA for the CDR3: TGTGCCAGCAGCTCCCGGGGAGTTGGAAATTCACCCCTCCACTTT.

This clone has just one count. The rearrangement joins TRBV4-1 to TRBJ2-3, with 12 bases that match TRBD2. V dropped 0 bases and J dropped 6; count of bases not matched to a gene: 10. This CDR3 has 18 residues. From germline, CDR1 is MGHRA and CDR2 YSYEKL. The CDR3 region has the DNA TGCGCCAGCAGCCAAGATAGCCTACTAGCGGGGGGCCAGGATACGCAGTATTTT. Its protein product is CASSQDSLLAGGQDTQYF.

The table lists this clone with a few counts. V is TRBV18 and J is TRBJ1-1; D not resolved. Per the germline V gene, CDR1 is KGHSH and CDR2 is LQKENI. The CDR3 loop spans 13 amino acids. V was shortened by 3 bases and J by 2 bases, with 7 bases between the two germline ends. Here the CDR3 DNA reads TGTGCCAGCTCACCTATCTTTAACACTGAAGCTTTCTTT. Protein: CASSPIFNTEAFF.

CDR3 sequence reads: CASSLDFRYNEQFF. CDR3 sequence (DNA): TGTGCCAGCAGCTTGGATTTTCGGTACAATGAGCAGTTCTTC. The chain carries TRBV5-4 and TRBJ2-1; D unclear. Germline V CDR1 and CDR2: SGHNT, YYREEE (reference sequence). V was trimmed by 0 bases and J by 4 bases, leaving 8 bases between them. CDR3 size: 14 residues.

The V call is TRBV6-5, the J call TRBJ2-7; the match to TRBD2 covers 12 bases. The germline CDR1 and CDR2 sequences are MNHEY and SVGAGI. The J segment lost 3 bases and the V segment lost 6 bases, leaving 6 bases of the junction unmatched. CDR3 length: 15 amino acids. The CDR3 sequence is CASRSTSGGDYEQYF. Here the CDR3 DNA reads TGTGCCAGCAGGTCGACTAGCGGGGGCGACTACGAGCAGTACTTC.

CDR3 sequence (DNA): TGTGCCAGCAGACAAGCGACAGGGCGGGAGCAGTACTTC. Translating it yields CASRQATGREQYF. This rearrangement joins TRBV6-5 to TRBJ2-7; 7 bases line up with TRBD1. After removal of 6 bases from V and 7 bases from J, the junction contained 9 bases not matched to a gene. Per the germline V gene, CDR1 is MNHEY and CDR2 is SVGAGI. CDR3 length equals 13 residues.

The chain recombines TRBV12-3 or TRBV12-4 with TRBJ2-5; D not certain. CDR3 size: 13 residues. Trimming took off 5 bases at V and 5 bases at J, with 12 bases between the two ends. CDR3 DNA sequence: TGTGCCAGCAGTCGATACAGCACGGAGACCCAGTACTTC. Its translation: CASSRYSTETQYF.

This clone was observed once. The chain couples TRBV4-1 to TRBJ2-1; maybe TRBD1 (6 bases). Trimming removed 2 bases at V and 12 bases at J, with 11 bases between. The CDR3 length is 12 residues. Germline CDR1 is MGHRA and CDR2 is YSYEKL. The DNA of the CDR3 is TGCGCCAGCAGCCAAATTAAAGGGGGGCAGTTCTTC. It encodes CASSQIKGGQFF.

In this sample, this clone turned up a few times. The rearrangement joins TRBV7-8 to TRBJ1-5, with D possibly being TRBD1 (6 bases). Germline CDR1 reads SGHVS; CDR2 reads FQNEAQ. Trimming took 5 bases from V and 3 from J, leaving 8 bases between them. This CDR3 spans 13 amino acids. CDR3 protein: CASSRTDNQPQHF. The DNA of the CDR3 is TGTGCCAGCAGCCGGACAGACAATCAGCCCCAGCATTTT.

This clone was recorded only once. For the CDR3, the DNA is TGTGCCAGCAGCCCGAGCACCGGGGAGCTGTTTTTT. This codes for CASSPSTGELFF. The V call is TRBV5-4, the J call TRBJ2-2, with D uncertain. The length of the CDR3 is 12 residues. Trimming left V 4 bases short and J 4 bases short, with 5 bases between. CDR1 is SGHNT and CDR2 is YYREEE in the germline V gene (reference sequence). The complete variable domain, with remaining parts taken from reference TRBV5-4 and TRBJ2-2, reads ETGVTQSPTHLIKTRGQQVTLRCSSQSGHNTVSWYQQALGQGPQFIFQYYREEENGRGNFPPRFSGLQFPNYSSELNVNALELDDSALYLCASSPSTGELFFGEGSRLTVL.

The chain carries TRBV7-9 and TRBJ2-7; 7 nucleotides align to TRBD1. This CDR3 has 14 residues. With 5 bases clipped from V and 3 bases from J, the junction kept 7 bases outside the gene matches. The V gene's germline CDR1 is SEHNR and CDR2 FQNEAQ (reference sequence). Here the CDR3 DNA reads TGTGCCAGCAGCGTTGAAGGGGGCGGCTACGAGCAGTACTTC. It yields the protein CASSVEGGGYEQYF. The whole variable domain, remainder taken from reference TRBV7-9 and TRBJ2-7, is DTGVSQNPRHKITKRGQNVTFRCDPISEHNRLYWYRQTLGQGPEFLTYFQNEAQLEKSRLLSDRFSAERPKGSFSTLEIQRTEQGDSAMYLCASSVEGGGYEQYFGPGTRLTVT.

This chain connects TRBV7-9 to TRBJ1-4, with 10 bases lining up with TRBD1. The V segment lost 3 bases and the J segment 10 bases; nucleotides outside the gene matches: 11. This CDR3 has 16 residues. CDR1 is SEHNR, CDR2 FQNEAQ, per germline (reference sequence). CDR3 in DNA: TGTGCCAGCAGCTTCAATTCCGGGACAGGGGTGAGAAAACTGTTTTTT. This sequence encodes CASSFNSGTGVRKLFF. Supplemented by reference TRBV7-9 and TRBJ1-4, the full variable domain reads DTGVSQNPRHKITKRGQNVTFRCDPISEHNRLYWYRQTLGQGPEFLTYFQNEAQLEKSRLLSDRFSAERPKGSFSTLEIQRTEQGDSAMYLCASSFNSGTGVRKLFFGSGTQLSVL.

The V call is TRBV6-5, the J call TRBJ1-3; D remains unclear. The CDR3 loop spans 13 amino acids. Germline CDR1 and CDR2: MNHEY and SVGAGI. V was clipped by 2 bases and J by 4 bases, with 6 bases between them. The CDR3 sequence is CASSYPGGNTIYF. The CDR3, as DNA: TGTGCCAGCAGTTACCCAGGAGGAAACACCATATATTTT.